This is a list of T cell receptor beta chains from one sample in a study of PD-1 blockade in classical Hodgkin lymphoma. Clones were read by immunoSEQ multiplex PCR, and TCRdb kept only the in-frame ones, dropping some. The data hold some 100,000 clones, with roughly 92% observed a single time. The specimen comprised peripheral blood mononuclear cells (PBMCs), sampled at baseline. The origin of the receptors is a human donor with classical Hodgkin lymphoma. Each CDR3 is given with its conserved first and last residue. A D gene is named only where the DNA matches it firmly. Where a row states a size, it is once, few, many or the class of an expanded clone; other rows omit it.

j_call v_call cdr3_length d_call clone_size cdr3_nt cdr3_aa
TRBJ2-7 TRBV5-1 15 TRBD2 NA TGCGCCAGCAGCTTAGGACTAGCGGTCTTTAACGAGCAGTACTTC CASSLGLAVFNEQYF
TRBJ1-1 TRBV7-9 13 NA NA TGTGCCAGCAGCAACACAGGGTTCACTGAAGCTTTCTTT CASSNTGFTEAFF
TRBJ2-1 TRBV5-8 10 NA NA TGTGCCAGCAGCTTGTATGAGCAGTTCTTC CASSLYEQFF
TRBJ1-5 TRBV30 14 NA NA TGTGCCTGGGACCGACACGGGACTAATCAGCCCCAGCATTTT CAWDRHGTNQPQHF
TRBJ1-1 TRBV18 14 NA NA TGTGCCAGCTCACCACCGGGGGGAGGGACTGAAGCTTTCTTT CASSPPGGGTEAFF
TRBJ2-7 TRBV7-6 13 NA NA TGTGCCAGCAGCTTAGGAACTAGAGGCGAGCAGTACTTC CASSLGTRGEQYF
TRBJ2-7 TRBV5-1 15 NA few TGCGCCAGCAGCCCAACGGGGTTGGGTGGGCTCGAGCAGTACTTC CASSPTGLGGLEQYF
TRBJ2-7 TRBV6-6 15 TRBD2 once TGTGCCAGCAGGGGGGGGATCCCCTCGAACTACGAGCAGTACTTC CASRGGIPSNYEQYF
TRBJ2-3 TRBV2 16 NA NA TGTGCCAGCAGTGACCAGGCCCTTAAGCCCGCAGATACGCAGTATTTT CASSDQALKPADTQYF
TRBJ2-3 TRBV4-2 18 TRBD2 once TGTGCCAGCAGCCAAGACTGGCGGCCTAGCGGGAGAGGTGATACGCAGTATTTT CASSQDWRPSGRGDTQYF
TRBJ2-5 TRBV6-5 14 NA NA TGTGCCAGCAGGGAATTGGGGTTCGGGAAGACCCAGTACTTC CASRELGFGKTQYF
TRBJ2-7 TRBV27 16 TRBD2 NA TGTGCCAGCAGTCCTCGGGTGACTAGCGGGAGCTACGAGCAGTACTTC CASSPRVTSGSYEQYF
TRBJ2-5 TRBV7-2 16 NA NA TGTGCCAGCAGCTTAGGAGTGGGGGGATGGGGAGAGACCCAGTACTTC CASSLGVGGWGETQYF
TRBJ1-2 TRBV14 14 NA few TGTGCCAGCAGCCAAGAAAACGGCATTGGCGGCTACACCTTC CASSQENGIGGYTF
TRBJ1-5 TRBV19 18 NA NA TGTGCCAGTAGTAGTCGAGCAGGGCAGTTTCTGGGCAATCAGCCCCAGCATTTT CASSSRAGQFLGNQPQHF
TRBJ2-7 TRBV19 15 NA once TGTGCCAGTAGTTGGGGAGTACGGGGAGACTACGAGCAGTACTTC CASSWGVRGDYEQYF
TRBJ2-7 TRBV11-1 17 NA NA TGTGCCAGCAGCCCACACCCGGGGCAGGGGCATCCCTACGAGCAGTACTTC CASSPHPGQGHPYEQYF
TRBJ1-2 TRBV9 11 NA NA TGTGCCAGCAGCCCCCGTACAGGCCAGACCTTC CASSPRTGQTF
TRBJ2-7 TRBV27 15 NA NA TGTGCCAGCAGGAACAGGGAGCTAGCGTACCACGAGCAGTACTTC CASRNRELAYHEQYF
TRBJ2-7 TRBV5-1 14 NA once TGCGCCAGCAGCTTGCAGGGACAAACCTACGAGCAGTACTTC CASSLQGQTYEQYF
TRBJ2-7 TRBV19 15 NA NA TGTGCCAGTAGTATATCCCAGGGGAAAGCCTACGAGCAGTACTTC CASSISQGKAYEQYF
TRBJ2-7 TRBV7-9 13 NA once TGTGCCAGCAGAAGACCGGGGTCCTACGAGCAGTACTTC CASRRPGSYEQYF
TRBJ2-1 TRBV28 13 NA NA TGTGCCAGCAGTTTACCCGCGAGGCACGAGCAGTTCTTC CASSLPARHEQFF
TRBJ1-5 TRBV19 17 NA NA TGTGCCAGTAGTACCCTGGGGGGAGGTGGCTTATGGCAGCCCCAGCATTTT CASSTLGGGGLWQPQHF
TRBJ1-5 TRBV7-9 16 TRBD1 NA TGTGCCAGCAGCTTAGGGGTTGGTGACAGGGGTCAGCCCCAGCATTTT CASSLGVGDRGQPQHF
TRBJ2-2 TRBV7-3 15 NA NA TGTGCCAGCAGCTTAATTGCTAGCATTGCCGGGGAGCTGTTTTTT CASSLIASIAGELFF
TRBJ2-1 TRBV28 12 NA once TGTGCCAGCAGTTTCCAGGGAAATGAGCAGTTCTTC CASSFQGNEQFF
TRBJ2-3 TRBV7-8 16 NA NA TGTGCCAGCAGCTTGCCCCGGGACATTAGCACAGATACGCAGTATTTT CASSLPRDISTDTQYF
TRBJ2-1 TRBV7-8 16 NA NA TGTGCCAGCAGCTCCTACAGGGATTCAGCCTACAATGAGCAGTTCTTC CASSSYRDSAYNEQFF
TRBJ2-6 TRBV11-1 15 NA NA TGTGCCAGCAGCTTAGGGGGCTCTGGGGCCAACGTCCTGACTTTC CASSLGGSGANVLTF
TRBJ1-2 TRBV9 12 NA NA TGTGCCAGCAAGACAACCTCCTATGGCTACACCTTC CASKTTSYGYTF
TRBJ2-3 TRBV7-9 18 TRBD1 NA TGTGCCAGCAGCGGCAGAGCGGACAGGGCCGCTAGCACAGATACGCAGTATTTT CASSGRADRAASTDTQYF
TRBJ1-1 TRBV19 16 NA NA TGTGCCAGTAGTATTCGGGCGGCTAGAGAGAGCACTGAAGCTTTCTTT CASSIRAARESTEAFF
TRBJ1-1 TRBV30 13 NA NA TGTGCCTGGAGTGTACAGGTCTCCGCTGAAGCTTTCTTT CAWSVQVSAEAFF
TRBJ1-2 TRBV5-4 16 NA once TGTGCCAGCGGGACACCGTCCAGGATCTCTAACTATGGCTACACCTTC CASGTPSRISNYGYTF
TRBJ1-2 TRBV4-2 15 NA NA TGTGCCAGCAGCCAATCGACGGGGGTCGACTATGGCTACACCTTC CASSQSTGVDYGYTF
TRBJ1-2 TRBV27 15 TRBD1 NA TGTGCCAGCAGGTCAGGGGGCACGCCAAACTATGGCTACACCTTC CASRSGGTPNYGYTF
TRBJ2-5 TRBV7-3 17 NA once TGTGCCAGCATCAACCCGGCCGGGGAGAGGGCCCAAGAGACCCAGTACTTC CASINPAGERAQETQYF
TRBJ1-3 TRBV19 12 NA NA TGTGCCACCAAGAGTCCGGGAAACACCATATATTTT CATKSPGNTIYF
TRBJ1-1 TRBV11-3 14 NA once TGTGCCAGCAGCTTAGACAGCCGAGGGGCTGAAGCTTTCTTT CASSLDSRGAEAFF
TRBJ2-7 TRBV30 13 NA NA TGTGCCTGGAGTGAGGACAGAACCTACGAGCAGTACTTC CAWSEDRTYEQYF
TRBJ2-7 TRBV6-5 14 NA few TGTGCCAGCAGTTACTTCCAGGGCTCCTACGAGCAGTACTTC CASSYFQGSYEQYF
TRBJ2-1 TRBV5-4 16 TRBD1 NA TGTGCCAGCAGCAACCCGGACAGGGCCGCCTACAATGAGCAGTTCTTC CASSNPDRAAYNEQFF
TRBJ2-5 TRBV18 13 TRBD2 NA TGTGCCAGCTCGCGGGGGGTCCAAGAGACCCAGTACTTC CASSRGVQETQYF
TRBJ1-4 TRBV14 16 NA NA TGTGCCAGCAGCCCCTCCGGTCCCCAGGGTAATGAAAAACTGTTTTTT CASSPSGPQGNEKLFF
TRBJ2-3 TRBV6-5 14 NA NA TGTGCCAGCAGGGGTCTGACTAGCACAGATACGCAGTATTTT CASRGLTSTDTQYF
TRBJ2-2 TRBV18 13 NA NA TGTGCCAGCTCACTTTCCACCACCGGGGAGCTGTTTTTT CASSLSTTGELFF
TRBJ1-5 TRBV6-6 14 NA NA TGTGCCAGCAGTCTAATACAGGGAAATCAGCCCCAGCATTTT CASSLIQGNQPQHF
TRBJ2-1 TRBV6-6 12 TRBD1 NA TGTGCCAGCAGTGGGACAGCAAATGAGCAGTTCTTC CASSGTANEQFF
TRBJ2-6 TRBV30 16 TRBD1 once TGTGCCTGGGCTAGACAGGGGCGCTCTGGGGCCAACGTCCTGACTTTC CAWARQGRSGANVLTF